A selection of T cell receptor beta chains follows, all from one sample in a study of OX40 agonist ivuxolimab in advanced cancers. Sequencing was performed with immunoSEQ multiplex PCR; in TCRdb, only in-frame clones are kept and a portion is missing. Of about 84,000 clones listed, approximately 88% are singletons. The sample in question was CD4+ or CD8+ T cells sorted from blood, obtained in a trial of the OX40 agonist ivuxolimab. The origin of the receptors is an adult with an advanced solid tumor such as melanoma, head and neck, liver or kidney cancer. The CDR3 runs from the conserved cysteine through the conserved F or W. Fields, in order: J gene, D gene, clone size, V gene, CDR3 DNA, CDR3 protein. A D gene is named only where the DNA matches it firmly. The size of a clone is reported for some rows only, either as once, few or many, or as a class for expanded clones.

J gene: TRBJ1-4
D gene: NA
clone size: NA
V gene: TRBV10-3
CDR3 DNA: TGTGCCATCAGTGAGCCGGCGGGGGCAGGGAATGAAAAACTGTTTTTT
CDR3 protein: CAISEPAGAGNEKLFF

J gene: TRBJ1-4
D gene: NA
clone size: NA
V gene: TRBV7-9
CDR3 DNA: TGTGCCAGCAGCTTAGCGACCTCTAATGAAAAACTGTTTTTT
CDR3 protein: CASSLATSNEKLFF

J gene: TRBJ2-3
D gene: NA
clone size: NA
V gene: TRBV18
CDR3 DNA: TGTGCCAGCTCCTTTGGCCATACAGATACGCAGTATTTT
CDR3 protein: CASSFGHTDTQYF

J gene: TRBJ2-1
D gene: NA
clone size: NA
V gene: TRBV6-5
CDR3 DNA: TGTGCCAGCAGTCCGGGACTCCAAAATGAGCAGTTCTTC
CDR3 protein: CASSPGLQNEQFF

J gene: TRBJ1-1
D gene: NA
clone size: NA
V gene: TRBV7-9
CDR3 DNA: TGTGCCAGCAGCTACAGGGCGGGGGGCGCCGGCACTGAAGCTTTCTTT
CDR3 protein: CASSYRAGGAGTEAFF

J gene: TRBJ2-5
D gene: NA
clone size: NA
V gene: TRBV7-9
CDR3 DNA: TGTGCCAGCAGCTTAGAGGGGGTGGAGACCCAGTACTTC
CDR3 protein: CASSLEGVETQYF

J gene: TRBJ1-2
D gene: TRBD1
clone size: NA
V gene: TRBV10-3
CDR3 DNA: TGTGCCATCAGTGAGCGACAGGGGGAAGGTGGCTACACCTTC
CDR3 protein: CAISERQGEGGYTF

J gene: TRBJ1-2
D gene: TRBD1
clone size: NA
V gene: TRBV6-5
CDR3 DNA: TGTGCCAGCAGACCCGGGACAGGGGGCAACTATGGCTACACCTTC
CDR3 protein: CASRPGTGGNYGYTF

J gene: TRBJ1-2
D gene: NA
clone size: NA
V gene: TRBV7-2
CDR3 DNA: TGTGCCAGCAGCTTCCCCCAAAATGGAAGCTATGGCTACACCTTC
CDR3 protein: CASSFPQNGSYGYTF

J gene: TRBJ2-3
D gene: TRBD2
clone size: NA
V gene: TRBV4-1
CDR3 DNA: TGCGCCAGCAGCCAAGAAAGGGCTAGCGGGGGCACAGATACGCAGTATTTT
CDR3 protein: CASSQERASGGTDTQYF

J gene: TRBJ2-5
D gene: NA
clone size: NA
V gene: TRBV2
CDR3 DNA: TGTGCCAGCAGTCGGAGGGGTTGGGAGACCCAGTACTTC
CDR3 protein: CASSRRGWETQYF

J gene: TRBJ1-3
D gene: NA
clone size: NA
V gene: TRBV14
CDR3 DNA: TGTGCCAGCAGCCAAGGTGGTGGAAACACCATATATTTT
CDR3 protein: CASSQGGGNTIYF

J gene: TRBJ1-5
D gene: NA
clone size: few
V gene: TRBV7-2
CDR3 DNA: TGTGCCAGCAGCTCGGTGGACAGCAATCAGCCCCAGCATTTT
CDR3 protein: CASSSVDSNQPQHF

J gene: TRBJ1-1
D gene: NA
clone size: NA
V gene: TRBV7-8
CDR3 DNA: TGTGCCAGCACCCAGGGACGGTTGAACACTGAAGCTTTCTTT
CDR3 protein: CASTQGRLNTEAFF

J gene: TRBJ1-2
D gene: TRBD1
clone size: NA
V gene: TRBV19
CDR3 DNA: TGTGCCAGTAGTACCTCCGGGACAGGGAACGGCTACACCTTC
CDR3 protein: CASSTSGTGNGYTF

J gene: TRBJ1-5
D gene: NA
clone size: NA
V gene: TRBV6-5
CDR3 DNA: TGTGCCAGCAGCGAGGTGAGCAGCAATCAGCCCCAGCATTTT
CDR3 protein: CASSEVSSNQPQHF

J gene: TRBJ2-3
D gene: NA
clone size: NA
V gene: TRBV9
CDR3 DNA: TGTGCCAGCAGCCCCTTGGGGGCGGGCACAGATACGCAGTATTTT
CDR3 protein: CASSPLGAGTDTQYF

J gene: TRBJ2-6
D gene: NA
clone size: NA
V gene: TRBV9
CDR3 DNA: TGTGCCAGCACCCCAGGGGGGTCTGGGGCCAACGTCCTGACTTTC
CDR3 protein: CASTPGGSGANVLTF

J gene: TRBJ1-5
D gene: NA
clone size: NA
V gene: TRBV6-1
CDR3 DNA: TGTGCCAGCAGTGAGGGCTGGGATCAGCCCCAGCATTTT
CDR3 protein: CASSEGWDQPQHF

J gene: TRBJ1-2
D gene: NA
clone size: NA
V gene: TRBV23-1
CDR3 DNA: TGCGCCAGCAGTCCCCTGGGGGGACGTGGCTACACCTTC
CDR3 protein: CASSPLGGRGYTF

J gene: TRBJ2-7
D gene: NA
clone size: NA
V gene: TRBV6-1
CDR3 DNA: TGTGCCAGCAGTGCCCGGGCAGCGCCCTACGAGCAGTACTTC
CDR3 protein: CASSARAAPYEQYF

J gene: TRBJ1-1
D gene: NA
clone size: NA
V gene: TRBV14
CDR3 DNA: TGTGCCACCGCCGTGAGGGCCACTGAAGCTTTCTTT
CDR3 protein: CATAVRATEAFF

J gene: TRBJ1-2
D gene: TRBD1
clone size: NA
V gene: TRBV6-5
CDR3 DNA: TGTGCCAGCAGAGGGACAGCTAACTATGGCTACACCTTC
CDR3 protein: CASRGTANYGYTF

J gene: TRBJ1-4
D gene: NA
clone size: NA
V gene: TRBV27
CDR3 DNA: TGTGCCAGCAGTTTAACCCAGGGGTTGGAAAAACTGTTTTTT
CDR3 protein: CASSLTQGLEKLFF

J gene: TRBJ2-1
D gene: TRBD2
clone size: NA
V gene: TRBV5-4
CDR3 DNA: TGTGCCAGCAGCTTGGCCCAGCGGGGGGGTCTTGAGCAGTTCTTC
CDR3 protein: CASSLAQRGGLEQFF

J gene: TRBJ2-1
D gene: TRBD2
clone size: NA
V gene: TRBV12-5
CDR3 DNA: TGTGCTAGTGGTTTGGTACGCCTAGCGGGGGGACCCCTTTACAATGAGCAGTTCTTC
CDR3 protein: CASGLVRLAGGPLYNEQFF

J gene: TRBJ2-1
D gene: NA
clone size: NA
V gene: TRBV30
CDR3 DNA: TGTGCCTGGAGTCCACAGGATTCCGAGCAGTTCTTC
CDR3 protein: CAWSPQDSEQFF

J gene: TRBJ1-1
D gene: NA
clone size: NA
V gene: TRBV11-3
CDR3 DNA: TGTGCCAGCAGCTTACTGGGAAACACTGAAGCTTTCTTT
CDR3 protein: CASSLLGNTEAFF

J gene: TRBJ2-5
D gene: TRBD2
clone size: NA
V gene: TRBV9
CDR3 DNA: TGTGCCAGCAGGGAGGGACTAGCGGGGGACCAAGAGACCCAGTACTTC
CDR3 protein: CASREGLAGDQETQYF

J gene: TRBJ1-1
D gene: NA
clone size: NA
V gene: TRBV29-1
CDR3 DNA: TGCAGCCGCGAGAACAGGGTGTTGATCCCAATACTGAACACTGAAGCTTTCTTT
CDR3 protein: CSRENRVLIPILNTEAFF

J gene: TRBJ2-1
D gene: NA
clone size: NA
V gene: TRBV12-2
CDR3 DNA: TGTGCAAGTCGCTTAGTCAGGTTTTACAATGAGCAGTTCTTC
CDR3 protein: CASRLVRFYNEQFF

J gene: TRBJ1-3
D gene: NA
clone size: NA
V gene: TRBV28
CDR3 DNA: TGTGCCAGTACAACCGACGGAAGCTCTGGAAACACCATATATTTT
CDR3 protein: CASTTDGSSGNTIYF

J gene: TRBJ2-5
D gene: NA
clone size: NA
V gene: TRBV7-2
CDR3 DNA: TGTGCCAGCAGCTTTGCGGGGAACCAAGAGACCCAGTACTTC
CDR3 protein: CASSFAGNQETQYF

J gene: TRBJ2-5
D gene: NA
clone size: NA
V gene: TRBV21-1
CDR3 DNA: TGTGCCAGCAGCGCAGGGAAAGAGACTTGCTGGGAAGAGACCCAGTACTTC
CDR3 protein: CASSAGKETCWEETQYF

J gene: TRBJ1-6
D gene: NA
clone size: once
V gene: TRBV13
CDR3 DNA: TGTGCCAGCAGCTTAGGCCAGTGGAATTCACCCCTCCACTTT
CDR3 protein: CASSLGQWNSPLHF

J gene: TRBJ2-4
D gene: NA
clone size: NA
V gene: TRBV4-3
CDR3 DNA: TGCGCCAGCAGCCAAGATGTGGACGTAGCCAAAAACATTCAGTACTTC
CDR3 protein: CASSQDVDVAKNIQYF

J gene: TRBJ2-3
D gene: TRBD2
clone size: few
V gene: TRBV7-9
CDR3 DNA: TGTGCCAGCAGCTACTCAACCGGGACTAGCGGGGGTGCAGATACGCAGTATTTT
CDR3 protein: CASSYSTGTSGGADTQYF

J gene: TRBJ2-5
D gene: NA
clone size: NA
V gene: TRBV19
CDR3 DNA: TGTGCCAGTAGTATCAGGGCAGGGGAAGAGACCCAGTACTTC
CDR3 protein: CASSIRAGEETQYF

J gene: TRBJ2-1
D gene: NA
clone size: NA
V gene: TRBV7-6
CDR3 DNA: TGTGCCAGCAGCTTAGATCGGCAGTACAATGAGCAGTTCTTC
CDR3 protein: CASSLDRQYNEQFF

J gene: TRBJ1-2
D gene: TRBD1
clone size: NA
V gene: TRBV18
CDR3 DNA: TGTGCCAGCTCACTTCCGGGACAGGGGGTTTACGGCTACACCTTC
CDR3 protein: CASSLPGQGVYGYTF

J gene: TRBJ2-3
D gene: NA
clone size: NA
V gene: TRBV5-4
CDR3 DNA: TGTGCCAGCAGCTTGGATCTGACGGGTACAGATACGCAGTATTTT
CDR3 protein: CASSLDLTGTDTQYF

J gene: TRBJ2-2
D gene: NA
clone size: NA
V gene: TRBV11-1
CDR3 DNA: TGTGCCAGCAGCTTGGAGGGATCCGGGGAGCTGTTTTTT
CDR3 protein: CASSLEGSGELFF

J gene: TRBJ2-5
D gene: TRBD1
clone size: NA
V gene: TRBV10-3
CDR3 DNA: TGTGCCATCAGAGACAGGGAAGAGACCCAGTACTTC
CDR3 protein: CAIRDREETQYF

J gene: TRBJ1-6
D gene: NA
clone size: NA
V gene: TRBV28
CDR3 DNA: TGTGCCAGCAAAAATCCCAGCTCCTATAATTCACCCCTCCACTTT
CDR3 protein: CASKNPSSYNSPLHF

J gene: TRBJ1-2
D gene: NA
clone size: NA
V gene: TRBV6-6
CDR3 DNA: TGTGCCAGCAGTTACTCGAGGGGCGGGGGATATGGCTACACCTTC
CDR3 protein: CASSYSRGGGYGYTF

J gene: TRBJ1-2
D gene: TRBD1
clone size: NA
V gene: TRBV28
CDR3 DNA: TGTGCCAGCAGTCTTCTGACAGGGAGCTATGGCTACACCTTC
CDR3 protein: CASSLLTGSYGYTF

J gene: TRBJ2-1
D gene: NA
clone size: once
V gene: TRBV4-1
CDR3 DNA: TGCGCCAGCAGTTTCCCGCAGGGAGCGAATGAGCAGTTCTTC
CDR3 protein: CASSFPQGANEQFF

J gene: TRBJ2-3
D gene: TRBD2
clone size: NA
V gene: TRBV7-2
CDR3 DNA: TGTGCCAGCAGCTTAAATAGCGGGAGCACAGATACGCAGTATTTT
CDR3 protein: CASSLNSGSTDTQYF

J gene: TRBJ1-1
D gene: TRBD1
clone size: NA
V gene: TRBV18
CDR3 DNA: TGTGCCAGCTCAGGCGGACAGGGTGGGGCTGAAGCTTTCTTT
CDR3 protein: CASSGGQGGAEAFF

J gene: TRBJ1-3
D gene: TRBD1
clone size: NA
V gene: TRBV7-2
CDR3 DNA: TGTGCCAGCAGCTTAGTTACAGGGGCTGGAAACACCATATATTTT
CDR3 protein: CASSLVTGAGNTIYF

J gene: TRBJ1-5
D gene: NA
clone size: NA
V gene: TRBV7-9
CDR3 DNA: TGTGCCAGCAGCTTGGGGGGGGCCTGGCAGCCCCAGCATTTT
CDR3 protein: CASSLGGAWQPQHF

J gene: TRBJ1-1
D gene: NA
clone size: NA
V gene: TRBV19
CDR3 DNA: TGTGCCAGTAGTCCACAGGGGAACACTGAAGCTTTCTTT
CDR3 protein: CASSPQGNTEAFF

J gene: TRBJ2-3
D gene: TRBD1
clone size: NA
V gene: TRBV7-2
CDR3 DNA: TGTGCCAGCAGCGCCCTCGCGGACAGGGTCCTTATCTCCACAGATACGCAGTATTTT
CDR3 protein: CASSALADRVLISTDTQYF

J gene: TRBJ2-5
D gene: TRBD1
clone size: NA
V gene: TRBV7-2
CDR3 DNA: TGTGCCAGCAGCTCTATGACAGGGGGAAGAGGAGAGACCCAGTACTTC
CDR3 protein: CASSSMTGGRGETQYF

J gene: TRBJ2-3
D gene: NA
clone size: NA
V gene: TRBV10-3
CDR3 DNA: TGTGCCGTTATGGGGACGGGAAGAACAGATACGCAGTATTTT
CDR3 protein: CAVMGTGRTDTQYF

J gene: TRBJ1-1
D gene: TRBD1
clone size: NA
V gene: TRBV19
CDR3 DNA: TGTGCCAGTAGTATTCCGGCCAGGGGGAGATTTATGAACACTGAAGCTTTCTTT
CDR3 protein: CASSIPARGRFMNTEAFF

J gene: TRBJ2-5
D gene: NA
clone size: NA
V gene: TRBV5-6
CDR3 DNA: TGTGCCAGCAGCTTGGGACAGGTTTACCAAGAGACCCAGTACTTC
CDR3 protein: CASSLGQVYQETQYF

J gene: TRBJ1-2
D gene: NA
clone size: NA
V gene: TRBV30
CDR3 DNA: TGTGCCTGGAGGCGGGGGGGGTATGGCTACACCTTC
CDR3 protein: CAWRRGGYGYTF

J gene: TRBJ2-7
D gene: TRBD2
clone size: NA
V gene: TRBV7-9
CDR3 DNA: TGTGCCAGCAGCTTAGCGGATAGCGGGGCATACGAGCAGTACTTC
CDR3 protein: CASSLADSGAYEQYF